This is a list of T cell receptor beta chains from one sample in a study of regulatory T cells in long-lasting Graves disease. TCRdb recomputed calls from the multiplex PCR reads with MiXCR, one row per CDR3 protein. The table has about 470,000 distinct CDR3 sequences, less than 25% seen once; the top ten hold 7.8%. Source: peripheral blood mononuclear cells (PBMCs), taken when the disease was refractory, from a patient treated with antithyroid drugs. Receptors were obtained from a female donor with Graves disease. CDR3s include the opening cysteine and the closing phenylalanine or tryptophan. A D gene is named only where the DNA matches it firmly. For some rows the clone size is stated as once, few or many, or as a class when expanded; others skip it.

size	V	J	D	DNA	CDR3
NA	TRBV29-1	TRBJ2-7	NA	TGCAGCGCGACCCCACAGGGTGACTACGAGCAGTACTTC	CSATPQGDYEQYF
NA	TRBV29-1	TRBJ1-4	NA	TGCAGCGTTGCACACCCTAATGAAACACTGTTTTTT	CSVAHPNETLFF
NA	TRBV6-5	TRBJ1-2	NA	TGTGCCAGCAGTTCGTTTCAAAACTATGGCTACACCTTC	CASSSFQNYGYTF
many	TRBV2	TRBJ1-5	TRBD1	TGTGCCAGCAGGGACAGGGGGAGCAATCAGCCCCAGCATTTT	CASRDRGSNQPQHF
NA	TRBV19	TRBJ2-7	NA	TGTGCCAGTAGTATTAGTGGGAGGACTCCCCACGAGCAGTACTTC	CASSISGRTPHEQYF
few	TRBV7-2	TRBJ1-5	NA	TGTGCCAGCAGCCCCACATGGGACTCGCCCCAGCATTTT	CASSPTWDSPQHF
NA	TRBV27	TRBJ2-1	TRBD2	TGTGCCAGCAATTTCGGGACTAGCGACTACAATGAGCAGTTCTTC	CASNFGTSDYNEQFF
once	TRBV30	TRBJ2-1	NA	TGTGCCTGGAGTGTAGGCCTTAAGGAGTGGGACAATGAGCAGTTCTTC	CAWSVGLKEWDNEQFF
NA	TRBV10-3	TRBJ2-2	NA	TGTGCCATCATGCAGGGAGTGGCCGGGGAGCTGTTTTTT	CAIMQGVAGELFF
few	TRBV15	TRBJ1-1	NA	TGTGCCACCGCGGGGGGGGACACTGAAGCTTTCTTT	CATAGGDTEAFF
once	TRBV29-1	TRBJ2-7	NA	TGCAGCGTCGCGGGCCGGGAGCAGTACTTC	CSVAGREQYF
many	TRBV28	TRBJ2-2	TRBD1	TGTGCCAGCAGTAGGGGGACAGGGGGCTTCGGGGAGCTGTTTTTT	CASSRGTGGFGELFF
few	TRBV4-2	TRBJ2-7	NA	TGTGCCAGCAGCCAAGTTGGACAGCTCGTCCACGAGCAGTACTTC	CASSQVGQLVHEQYF
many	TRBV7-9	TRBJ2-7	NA	TGTGCCAGCAGCTTAGTGGCAGGGGCCTTCTACGAGCAGTACTTC	CASSLVAGAFYEQYF
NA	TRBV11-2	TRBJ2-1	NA	TGTGCCAGCAGCTTAGATTCGGCAGTCTATTCTAGCTCCTACAATGAGCAGTTCTTC	CASSLDSAVYSSSYNEQFF
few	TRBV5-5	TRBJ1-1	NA	TGTGCCAGCAGCTTGGGTACAGGGATCCCTGAAGCTTTCTTT	CASSLGTGIPEAFF
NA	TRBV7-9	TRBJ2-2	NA	TGTGCCAGCAGCTTCTGGGGGACCGGGGAGCTGTTTTTT	CASSFWGTGELFF
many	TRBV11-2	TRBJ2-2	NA	TGTGCCAGCAGCTTAAGGGTGGGCCAGAACACCGGGGAGCTGTTTTTT	CASSLRVGQNTGELFF
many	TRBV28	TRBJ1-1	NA	TGTGCCAGCTCTGTTAGACCGATGAACACTGAAGCTTTCTTT	CASSVRPMNTEAFF
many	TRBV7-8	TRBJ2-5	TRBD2	TGTGCCAGCAGCTTAAGGGCCGCCCTAGCGGGAGAAGAGACCCAGTACTTC	CASSLRAALAGEETQYF